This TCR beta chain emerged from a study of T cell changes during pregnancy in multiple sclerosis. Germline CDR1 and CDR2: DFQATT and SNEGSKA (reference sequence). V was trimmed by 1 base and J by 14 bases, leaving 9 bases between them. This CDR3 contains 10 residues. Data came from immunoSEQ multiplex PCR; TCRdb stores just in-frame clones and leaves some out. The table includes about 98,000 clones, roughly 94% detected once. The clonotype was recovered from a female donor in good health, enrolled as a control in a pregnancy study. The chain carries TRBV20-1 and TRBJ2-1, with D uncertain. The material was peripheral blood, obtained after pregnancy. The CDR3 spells CSARGYMEFF. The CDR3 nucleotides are TGCAGTGCTAGAGGGTACATGGAGTTCTTC.